This T cell receptor beta chain was identified in a study of blood T cell repertoires in COVID-19. V lost 6 bases and J lost 5, with 16 bases in between. Germline V gives CDR1 WNHNN, CDR2 SYGVQD (reference sequence). CDR3 length: 14 amino acids. The method was immunoSEQ multiplex PCR; TCRdb's version includes in-frame clones alone and lacks a portion of them. Among approximately 220,000 clones, nearly 90% were seen once, and the ten largest hold over 13%. This clone occurred once. This TCR derives from a man aged 25 to 40 who had been exposed to COVID-19. The sample consisted of PBMCs or T cells enriched from blood (not recorded which). The gene calls are TRBV10-1 and TRBJ1-1; D uncertain. The CDR3 loop reads CASSPELYRTEAFF. The DNA for the CDR3 is TGCGCCAGCAGCCCGGAGCTGTATCGGACTGAAGCTTTCTTT.